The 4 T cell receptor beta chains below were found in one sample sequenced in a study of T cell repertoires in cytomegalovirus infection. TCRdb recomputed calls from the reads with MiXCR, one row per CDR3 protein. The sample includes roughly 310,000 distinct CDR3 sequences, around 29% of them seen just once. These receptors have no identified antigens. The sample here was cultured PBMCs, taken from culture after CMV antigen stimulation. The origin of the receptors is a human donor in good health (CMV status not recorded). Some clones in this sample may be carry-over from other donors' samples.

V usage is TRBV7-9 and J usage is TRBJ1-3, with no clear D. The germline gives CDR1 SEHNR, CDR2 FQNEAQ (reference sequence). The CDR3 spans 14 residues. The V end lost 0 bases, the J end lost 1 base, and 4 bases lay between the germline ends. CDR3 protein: CASSLAWSGNTIYF. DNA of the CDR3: TGTGCCAGCAGCTTAGCGTGGTCTGGAAACACCATATATTTT.

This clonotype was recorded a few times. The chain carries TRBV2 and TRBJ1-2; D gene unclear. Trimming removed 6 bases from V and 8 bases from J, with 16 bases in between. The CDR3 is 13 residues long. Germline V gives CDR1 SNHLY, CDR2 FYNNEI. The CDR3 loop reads CASSKSGVSGYTF. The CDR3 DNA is TGTGCCAGCAGCAAATCCGGGGTGTCAGGCTACACCTTC.

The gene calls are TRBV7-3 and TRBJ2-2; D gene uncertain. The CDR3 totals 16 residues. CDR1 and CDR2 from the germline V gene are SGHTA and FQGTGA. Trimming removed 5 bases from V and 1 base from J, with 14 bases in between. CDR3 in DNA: TGTGCCAGCAGCGCTGTCCGACCCGAGAACACCGGGGAGCTGTTTTTT. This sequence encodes CASSAVRPENTGELFF.

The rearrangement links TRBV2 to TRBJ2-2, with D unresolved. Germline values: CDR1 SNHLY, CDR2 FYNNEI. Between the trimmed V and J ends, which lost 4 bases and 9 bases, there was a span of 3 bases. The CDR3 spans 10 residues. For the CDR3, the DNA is TGTGCCAGCAGTGTAAGGGAGCTGTTTTTT. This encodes CASSVRELFF.